The 18 T cell receptor beta chains below come from one sample, sequenced in a study of blood T cells in healthy people across ages. With a J-beta primer mix and a sample-barcoded 5' primer, a second PCR ran roughly 6 to 11 cycles. MiXCR was run by TCRdb on the 5' RACE reads, yielding one entry per CDR3 protein. This table has under 1,100,000 distinct CDR3 sequences, roughly a quarter appearing once. These data were also reused for a study on T cells of mothers and their children.

Sequences were obtained from blood. The receptors shown here come from a girl aged 2 to 9 in good health.

The chain employs TRBV5-1 and TRBJ2-7; TRBD2 is a possible D gene (6 bases). Germline assignment: CDR1 SGHRS and CDR2 YFSETQ. Trimming removed 10 bases from V and 0 bases from J, with 14 bases in between. The CDR3 covers 13 residues. CDR3 sequence reads: CACRVADSYEQYF. The CDR3 DNA follows: TGCGCCTGCCGAGTAGCGGACTCCTACGAGCAGTACTTC.

In its sample, this clonotype was seen a few times. The rearrangement links TRBV28 to TRBJ1-2; no clear D. The CDR3 is 13 residues long. V lost 2 bases and J lost 4, with 8 bases in between. Germline CDR1 is MDHEN and CDR2 is SYDVKM. This CDR3 is CASSLRQFYGYTF. CDR3 nucleotide sequence: TGTGCCAGCAGTTTACGGCAGTTCTATGGCTACACCTTC.

V usage is TRBV4-3 and J usage is TRBJ2-3, with no clear D. The CDR3 has 17 amino acids. From germline, CDR1 is LGHNA and CDR2 YSLEER. The V gene lost 3 bases and the J gene lost 4 bases, with 20 bases spanning the gap. CDR3 amino acids: CASSQEPVQRYPDTQYF. The CDR3 DNA reads as TGCGCCAGCAGCCAGGAACCGGTACAGCGATACCCAGATACGCAGTATTTT.

This clonotype was picked up a small number of times. This sequence joins TRBV7-2 and TRBJ2-2; D call uncertain. CDR3 length: 12 amino acids. The germline CDR1 and CDR2 sequences are SGHTA and FQGNSA. Trimming cost V 3 bases and J 7 bases, with 6 bases left between them. The CDR3, as DNA: TGTGCCAGCAGCTTTGTGGGCGGGGAGCTGTTTTTT. This translates into CASSFVGGELFF.

The V call is TRBV28, the J call TRBJ2-5; D may be TRBD2 (5 bases). The germline V gene encodes CDR1 MDHEN and CDR2 SYDVKM. The CDR3 has 14 amino acids. The V end was cut by 7 bases, the J end by 11 bases, with 23 bases between. This chain's CDR3 is CASTWRTSGGEQYF. The DNA of the CDR3 is TGTGCCAGCACCTGGAGGACTTCGGGTGGAGAGCAGTACTTC.

The chain employs TRBV29-1 and TRBJ2-4, with D perhaps matching TRBD1 (6 bases). The V gene lost 4 bases and the J gene lost 7 bases, with 20 bases spanning the gap. Per germline, CDR1 SQVTM and CDR2 ANQGSEA. This CDR3 comprises 15 residues. The CDR3 DNA follows: TGCAGCGTTGTGCTGGACAGCCTAGGGGTGAACATTCAGTACTTC. This encodes CSVVLDSLGVNIQYF. Filled out from reference TRBV29-1 and TRBJ2-4, the complete variable domain reads SAVISQKPSRDICQRGTSLTIQCQVDSQVTMMFWYRQQPGQSLTLIATANQGSEATYESGFVIDKFPISRPNLTFSTLTVSNMSPEDSSIYLCSVVLDSLGVNIQYFGAGTRLSVL.

This clonotype has only a few counts. The chain uses TRBV10-2 and TRBJ2-5; 8 bases align to TRBD2. The CDR3 covers 17 residues. Germline loops: CDR1 WSHSY, CDR2 SAAADI. V lost 1 base, J lost 2 bases, and 9 bases stayed unmatched. The CDR3 loop reads CASSEWETSETQETQYF. For the CDR3, the DNA is TGCGCCAGCAGTGAGTGGGAGACTAGCGAGACGCAAGAGACCCAGTACTTC.

This clonotype was seen a few times. The rearrangement joins TRBV20-1 to TRBJ2-7, with a tentative D call TRBD1 (6 bases). CDR1 and CDR2 (germline): DFQATT, SNEGSKA (reference sequence). The CDR3 spans 12 residues. V lost 3 bases and J 2 bases, leaving 8 bases between the germline ends. DNA of the CDR3: TGCAGTGCTAGGGGGGACACCTACGAGCAGTACTTC. Translated: CSARGDTYEQYF.

This sequence joins TRBV5-6 and TRBJ2-3; 14 nucleotides agree with TRBD2. CDR3 size: 20 residues. V was pared by 2 bases and J by 0 bases, with 11 bases of the junction left unmatched. CDR1 is SGHDT and CDR2 is YYEEEE in the germline V gene. CDR3 sequence reads: CASSFAGGTSGRSSTDTQYF. The CDR3 region has the DNA TGTGCCAGCAGCTTCGCTGGAGGGACTAGCGGGAGATCTAGCACAGATACGCAGTATTTT. Variable domain in full (rest from reference TRBV5-6 and TRBJ2-3): DAGVTQSPTHLIKTRGQQVTLRCSPKSGHDTVSWYQQALGQGPQFIFQYYEEEERQRGNFPDRFSGHQFPNYSSELNVNALLLGDSALYLCASSFAGGTSGRSSTDTQYFGPGTRLTVL.

The gene calls are TRBV4-2 and TRBJ1-2, with D perhaps TRBD1 (6 bases). This CDR3 contains 14 residues. V was shortened by 4 bases and J by 8 bases, with 17 bases between the two germline ends. CDR1 is LGHNA and CDR2 is YNFKEQ in the germline V gene. The DNA of the CDR3 is TGTGCCAGCAGCCGCCGGGACACCGGGGGGGGCTACACCTTC. Translation gives CASSRRDTGGGYTF.

This clonotype was detected only a few times. The chain employs TRBV2 and TRBJ2-3; possible D gene TRBD2, 6 bases. The CDR3 sequence is 12 residues long. Trimming cost V 9 bases and J 2 bases, with 9 bases left between them. The V gene's germline CDR1 is SNHLY and CDR2 FYNNEI. The CDR3 here is CASGTPTDTQYF. The CDR3 DNA follows: TGTGCCAGTGGGACTCCCACAGATACGCAGTATTTT.

CDR3 loop: CSGGGNSYEQYF. The CDR3 nucleotides read TGCAGCGGGGGAGGGAACTCGTACGAGCAGTACTTC. This chain joins TRBV29-1 and TRBJ2-7, with TRBD2 matching 7 bases. With 7 bases clipped from V and 4 bases from J, the junction kept 7 bases outside the gene matches. The germline CDR1 and CDR2 sequences are SQVTM and ANQGSEA. CDR3 length: 12 amino acids.

This chain links TRBV6-2 or TRBV6-3 with TRBJ1-5; 7 bases line up with TRBD1. The ends lost 5 bases at V and 3 bases at J; junction bases unmatched: 7. This CDR3 spans 15 amino acids. The germline gives CDR1 MNHEY, CDR2 SVGEGT. The CDR3 DNA is TGTGCCAGCAGTCCGGGACAGCCCCTCAATCAGCCCCAGCATTTT. The encoded protein is CASSPGQPLNQPQHF.

This chain uses TRBV5-1 with TRBJ1-2, with 7 bases fitting TRBD1. CDR3 length equals 14 residues. Germline trimming cut 4 bases from V and 8 bases from J; bases unmatched to any gene: 11. Germline assignment: CDR1 SGHRS and CDR2 YFSETQ. Here the CDR3 reads CASSAAGTETGYTF. The DNA for the CDR3 is TGCGCCAGCAGCGCCGCCGGGACAGAAACAGGCTACACCTTC.

This chain connects TRBV28 to TRBJ1-5, with no clear D. This CDR3 region has 14 residues. V lost 5 bases to trimming and J lost 4 bases, with 12 bases between them. Germline V gene data show CDR1 as MDHEN and CDR2 as SYDVKM. This chain's CDR3 is CASSPLALNQPQHF. The CDR3 coding sequence is TGTGCCAGCAGTCCCCTCGCCCTGAATCAGCCCCAGCATTTT.

There are a few counts of this clonotype. The chain links TRBV11-2 to TRBJ2-5, with D possibly being TRBD1 (5 bases). Germline values: CDR1 SGHAT, CDR2 FQNNGV. The CDR3 is 14 residues long. V was trimmed by 0 bases and J by 2 bases, leaving 7 bases between them. CDR3 nucleotide sequence: TGTGCCAGCAGCTTAGAGCAGGGTCAAGAGACCCAGTACTTC. Translating it yields CASSLEQGQETQYF.

The V call is TRBV25-1, the J call TRBJ1-2; D is unresolved. This CDR3 has 11 residues. V lost 1 base to trimming and J lost 7 bases, with 4 bases between them. Germline V lookup: CDR1 MGHDK, CDR2 SYGVNS. CDR3 sequence: CASSESLGYTF. The DNA for the CDR3 is TGTGCCAGCAGTGAATCCCTTGGCTACACCTTC.

This clonotype appeared a few times. The chain is built from TRBV9 and TRBJ2-2, with TRBD2 as a possible D gene (6 bases). V lost 4 bases and J 0 bases, leaving 19 bases between the germline ends. Germline CDR1 is SGDLS and CDR2 is YYNGEE. The CDR3 has 18 amino acids. The CDR3 nucleotides are TGTGCCAGCAGCCCCATCAAACGGGGGAAGCCGAACACCGGGGAGCTGTTTTTT. Amino acid sequence: CASSPIKRGKPNTGELFF.